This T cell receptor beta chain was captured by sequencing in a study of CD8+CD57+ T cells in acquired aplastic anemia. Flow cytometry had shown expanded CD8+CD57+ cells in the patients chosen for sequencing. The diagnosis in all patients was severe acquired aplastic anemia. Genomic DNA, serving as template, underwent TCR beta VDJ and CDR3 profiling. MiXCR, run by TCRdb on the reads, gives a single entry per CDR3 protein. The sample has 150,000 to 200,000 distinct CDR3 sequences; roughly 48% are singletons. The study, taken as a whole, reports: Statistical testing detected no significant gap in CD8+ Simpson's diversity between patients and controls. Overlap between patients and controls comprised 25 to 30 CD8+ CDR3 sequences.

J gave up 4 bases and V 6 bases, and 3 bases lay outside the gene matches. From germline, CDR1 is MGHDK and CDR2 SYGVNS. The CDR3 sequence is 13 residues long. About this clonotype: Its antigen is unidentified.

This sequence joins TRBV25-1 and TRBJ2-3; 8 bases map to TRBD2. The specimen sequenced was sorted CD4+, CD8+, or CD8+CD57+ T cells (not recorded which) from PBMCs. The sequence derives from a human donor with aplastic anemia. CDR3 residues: CASSVAGSDTQYF. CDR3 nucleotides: TGTGCCAGCAGCGTAGCGGGGTCAGATACGCAGTATTTT.